Listed below are T cell receptor beta chains from one sample, sequenced in a study of blood T cell repertoires in COVID-19. Profiling relied on immunoSEQ multiplex PCR, and the TCRdb table lists in-frame clones only, not all of them. The sample records more than 200,000 clones, roughly 83% being singletons. The sequencing sample was made of peripheral blood. The source is an elderly man with acute or convalescent COVID-19. The CDR3 runs from the conserved cysteine through the conserved F or W. A D gene is named only where the DNA matches it firmly. Clone size is not always given. Where it is, it says once, few, many or a class for expanded clones.

clone size | D gene | J gene | V gene | CDR3 protein | CDR3 DNA
- | - | TRBJ1-3 | TRBV2 | CASYWTVDFRTGNTIYF | TGTGCCAGTTACTGGACAGTCGACTTCAGGACTGGAAACACCATATATTTT
once | TRBD2 | TRBJ2-3 | TRBV18 | CASSPGLAGTDTQYF | TGTGCCAGCTCACCGGGACTAGCGGGAACAGATACGCAGTATTTT
- | - | TRBJ1-1 | TRBV7-9 | CASSHPYGNTEAFF | TGTGCCAGCAGCCACCCTTACGGGAACACTGAAGCTTTCTTT
- | - | TRBJ1-2 | TRBV6-4 | CASSGGGDGYTF | TGTGCCAGCAGTGGAGGGGGGGATGGCTACACCTTC
- | - | TRBJ1-4 | TRBV28 | CASREYRNRGEKLFF | TGTGCCAGCAGAGAGTACAGGAACCGAGGAGAAAAACTGTTTTTT
- | TRBD1 | TRBJ1-2 | TRBV5-4 | CASSLQQGAYYGYTF | TGTGCCAGCAGCTTGCAGCAGGGGGCTTACTATGGCTACACCTTC
- | TRBD1 | TRBJ1-3 | TRBV7-8 | CASSPTGGNTGNTIYF | TGTGCCAGCAGCCCCACAGGGGGTAACACTGGAAACACCATATATTTT
- | TRBD2 | TRBJ2-5 | TRBV24-1 | CATSESWTSGNQETQYF | TGTGCCACCAGTGAATCTTGGACTAGCGGGAACCAAGAGACCCAGTACTTC
- | - | TRBJ1-1 | TRBV11-2 | CASSLVGRATNTEAFF | TGTGCCAGCAGCTTAGTGGGCAGGGCGACAAACACTGAAGCTTTCTTT
- | TRBD2 | TRBJ2-1 | TRBV5-1 | CASSSLAGGYNEQFF | TGCGCCAGCAGCTCCTTAGCGGGAGGCTACAATGAGCAGTTCTTC
- | - | TRBJ1-2 | TRBV2 | CASSEALRGRGYTF | TGTGCCAGCAGTGAAGCGCTAAGGGGAAGAGGCTACACCTTC
- | - | TRBJ2-3 | TRBV12-1 | CASSSTVGLAGGLVTTDTQYF | TGTGCCAGCAGCTCAACTGTGGGACTAGCGGGAGGGCTTGTGACGACAGATACGCAGTATTTT
- | TRBD2 | TRBJ2-5 | TRBV19 | CASTAGSGGEETQYF | TGTGCCAGTACCGCCGGGTCGGGAGGGGAAGAGACCCAGTACTTC
few | TRBD2 | TRBJ2-1 | TRBV7-3 | CASSSNGLAVYNEQFF | TGTGCCAGCAGCTCCAACGGACTAGCAGTATACAATGAGCAGTTCTTC
- | - | TRBJ1-5 | TRBV3-1/TRBV3-2 | CASSQGYGYSNQPQHF | TGTGCCAGCAGCCAAGGATACGGTTATAGCAATCAGCCCCAGCATTTT
many | TRBD1 | TRBJ2-3 | TRBV27 | CASSHGQADTQYF | TGTGCCAGCAGTCACGGACAGGCAGATACGCAGTATTTT